This T cell receptor beta chain was recorded in a study of blood T cell repertoires in COVID-19. As for the study in general: The United States, Italy and Spain provided the acute and convalescent COVID-19 samples. From T cells, B-cell-depleted T cells, or PBMCs came the material, which was cDNA or gDNA.

In the original processing: Reference gene primer amplification yielded estimated nucleated cell counts. TCRdb keeps only in-frame clones here, not all; method: immunoSEQ multiplex PCR. V, J and clone size were drawn from that table, and D and trimming were deduced from the DNA. The sample holds 300,000 or so clones, approximately 80% seen once. V was cut by 2 bases and J by 5 bases, with 13 bases left in between. From germline, CDR1 is SGHRS and CDR2 YFSETQ. CDR3 size: 14 residues. This TCR came from a woman aged 45-59 years with active or convalescent COVID-19. The sample taken for sequencing was peripheral blood. V gene TRBV5-1 combines with J gene TRBJ1-1; perhaps TRBD1 as D (5 bases). The CDR3 region is CASSFQGSGTEAFF. CDR3 in DNA: TGCGCCAGCAGCTTCCAGGGAAGTGGAACTGAAGCTTTCTTT.